The 26 T cell receptor beta chains presented below share a single source sample, sequenced in a study of blood T cells in healthy people across ages. Primers used in a second PCR of about 7 to 12 cycles were a sample-barcoded 5' primer and a J-beta primer mix. TCRdb reprocessed the 5' RACE reads with MiXCR, giving one entry per CDR3 protein. The sample carries about 1.6 million distinct CDR3 sequences, 30% to 40% recorded once. Sequencing input: blood. The receptors stem from a woman aged 25-40 years in good health.

A few counts support this clonotype. This chain joins TRBV2 and TRBJ2-1; weak D call: TRBD2 (6 bases). Germline assignment: CDR1 SNHLY and CDR2 FYNNEI. The CDR3 runs 13 residues. V was clipped by 6 bases and J by 11 bases, with 17 bases between them. The CDR3 bases are TGTGCCAGCAGCTCCGCTGGGACTTATCAGCAGTTCTTC. The encoded protein is CASSSAGTYQQFF.

The CDR3 sequence: CASSLNTGPGGKLFF. For the CDR3, the DNA is TGTGCCAGCAGCTTAAATACAGGCCCCGGGGGGAAACTGTTTTTT. This rearrangement joins TRBV7-2 to TRBJ1-4, with D tentatively TRBD1 (5 bases). The germline CDR1 and CDR2 sequences are SGHTA and FQGNSA. V was pared by 2 bases and J by 11 bases, with 18 bases between. CDR3 length: 15 residues.

This chain uses TRBV28 with TRBJ2-1; 9 nucleotides agree with TRBD2. The CDR3 runs to 19 residues. Per germline, CDR1 MDHEN and CDR2 SYDVKM. The ends lost 0 bases at V and 2 bases at J; junction bases unmatched: 11. In DNA form, the CDR3 reads TGTGCCAGCAGTTTATGGACTGAGGCGGGAGGGCTTCCCTACAATGAGCAGTTCTTC. It codes for CASSLWTEAGGLPYNEQFF.

V usage is TRBV28 and J usage is TRBJ1-2, with D tentatively TRBD1 (5 bases). The CDR3 loop spans 14 amino acids. Germline V gene data show CDR1 as MDHEN and CDR2 as SYDVKM. Trimming stripped 7 bases from V and 6 bases from J, with 18 bases between. The CDR3 DNA is TGTGCCAGCACCCCTTTAGGGGCAGCCGATGGCTACACCTTC. Translation: CASTPLGAADGYTF.

This clonotype was observed a handful of times. The V and J genes are TRBV20-1 and TRBJ1-1; D not certain. The germline CDR1 and CDR2 sequences are DFQATT and SNEGSKA (reference sequence). Trimming took off 7 bases at V and 1 base at J, with 10 bases between the two ends. The CDR3 sequence is 12 residues long. CDR3 residues: CSVGGRNTEAFF. The CDR3 coding sequence is TGCAGTGTAGGTGGCAGGAACACTGAAGCTTTCTTT.

This clonotype was detected many times. The V and J genes are TRBV15 and TRBJ2-3; D is unclear. Germline V gene data show CDR1 as LNHNV and CDR2 as YYDKDF (reference sequence). This CDR3 is 14 amino acids long. Trimming removed 0 bases at V and 3 bases at J, with 7 bases between. DNA for the CDR3: TGTGCCACCAGCAGAGACGCAAGAACAGATACGCAGTATTTT. Its protein is CATSRDARTDTQYF.

This clonotype appeared a few times. V usage is TRBV7-3 and J usage is TRBJ1-2, with D tentatively TRBD1 (6 bases). This CDR3 region has 15 residues. V was pared by 5 bases and J by 3 bases, with 16 bases between. The V gene's germline CDR1 is SGHTA and CDR2 FQGTGA. The CDR3 region has the DNA TGTGCCAGCAGCGCCTACAGGGTGGGCGACTATGGCTACACCTTC. Translation gives CASSAYRVGDYGYTF.

V and J are TRBV29-1 and TRBJ1-2; D perhaps matches TRBD1 (6 bases). V lost 5 bases and J 4 bases, leaving 14 bases between the germline ends. The CDR3 consists of 13 residues. Germline CDR1 SQVTM, CDR2 ANQGSEA. This chain's CDR3 is CSVPTARGYGYTF. CDR3 coding DNA: TGCAGCGTTCCCACGGCCAGGGGCTATGGCTACACCTTC.

The chain is built from TRBV6-1 and TRBJ2-3; possible D gene TRBD2, 5 bases. Germline lookup yields CDR1 MNHNS and CDR2 SASEGT. V lost 8 bases and J 0 bases, leaving 18 bases between the germline ends. This CDR3 has 16 amino acids. CDR3 region: CASRRASRVSTDTQYF. DNA of the CDR3: TGTGCCAGCCGGCGGGCATCCAGAGTAAGCACAGATACGCAGTATTTT.

A remark on this clonotype: It is likely a read error, because the conserved phenylalanine at the end of the CDR3 is missing. The chain is built from TRBV10-3 and TRBJ2-3; 9 bases match TRBD2. This CDR3 contains 15 residues. The junction had 10 bases not matched to a gene; V was cut back by 10 bases and J by 2 bases. Germline V gene data show CDR1 as ENHRY and CDR2 as SYGVKD. CDR3 nucleotide sequence: TGTGCCACCCAGAGTAGCGGGGGCTACACAGATACGCAGTATTCT. It codes for CATQSSGGYTDTQYS.

This clonotype turned up a few times. Relative to the germline gene, one junction end is altered; a read error may explain this. The rearrangement links TRBV20-1 to TRBJ2-3; no clear D gene. Germline lookup yields CDR1 DFQATT and CDR2 SNEGSKA (reference sequence). This CDR3 spans 12 amino acids. For the CDR3, the DNA is TGCGGTGCTCGACGTCTGGTAGATACGCAGTATTTT. Translation: CGARRLVDTQYF.

This clonotype came up a few times. This chain joins TRBV27 and TRBJ2-5; 11 nucleotides match TRBD1. The CDR3 contains 15 residues. Germline assignment: CDR1 MNHEY and CDR2 SMNVEV (reference sequence). Trimming took 5 bases from V and 1 from J; bases not matched to a gene: 3. CDR3 DNA sequence: TGTGCCAGCAGTAGAGGGACAGGGGGCCAAGAGACCCAGTACTTC. Its translation: CASSRGTGGQETQYF.

This clonotype was counted ten times or more. The chain carries TRBV10-3 and TRBJ2-3; 11 bases align to TRBD2. CDR1 is ENHRY, CDR2 SYGVKD, per germline. The CDR3 contains 15 residues. V was clipped by 6 bases and J by 0 bases; unmatched bases: 2. The CDR3 DNA reads TGTGCCATCAGACTAGCGGGGGCCAGCACAGATACGCAGTATTTT. Translated, it gives CAIRLAGASTDTQYF.

As concerns this clonotype: Sequence at one end of the junction differs from germline and may be a read error. The chain joins TRBV30 to TRBJ2-5; TRBD1 agrees at 8 bases. Germline V lookup: CDR1 GTSNPN, CDR2 SVGIG (reference sequence). The length of the CDR3 is 12 residues. In DNA, the CDR3 is TGTGCCTGGATGGGACAGGAAGAGATCCAGTACTTC. This encodes CAWMGQEEIQYF.

The J gene is TRBJ1-2, the V gene TRBV20-1; the match to TRBD1 covers 9 bases. CDR1 DFQATT and CDR2 SNEGSKA come from the germline V gene (reference sequence). This CDR3 is built from 14 residues. J gave up 2 bases and V 2 bases, and 3 bases lay outside the gene matches. CDR3 loop: CSARPGQGNYGYTF. CDR3 DNA: TGCAGTGCTAGACCGGGACAGGGAAACTATGGCTACACCTTC.

V gene TRBV28 combines with J gene TRBJ1-2; D ambiguous. The CDR3 has 14 residues. Looked up from germline, CDR1 is MDHEN and CDR2 is SYDVKM. V lost 8 bases to trimming and J lost 4 bases, with 17 bases between them. The CDR3 DNA is TGTGCCAGCCTGTCAGAGGGAGTCGGCTATGGCTACACCTTC. Translating it yields CASLSEGVGYGYTF.

This clonotype was seen a handful of times. The chain carries TRBV30 and TRBJ2-7; D uncertain. Trimming left V 2 bases short and J 1 base short, with 6 bases between. The CDR3 is made up of 12 amino acids. Per germline, CDR1 GTSNPN and CDR2 SVGIG (reference sequence). The CDR3 loop is CAWSQQSYEQYF. The CDR3 DNA is TGTGCCTGGAGTCAACAGTCCTACGAGCAGTACTTC.

The gene calls are TRBV7-9 and TRBJ2-6, with a possible D match to TRBD1 (6 bases). V was cut by 5 bases and J by 2 bases, with 7 bases left in between. The CDR3 is made up of 14 amino acids. CDR1 is SEHNR and CDR2 is FQNEAQ in the germline V gene (reference sequence). For the CDR3, the DNA is TGTGCCAGCAGCGGACAGACTGGGGCCAACGTCCTGACTTTC. Translation gives CASSGQTGANVLTF.

This clonotype was seen a few times. This rearrangement joins TRBV9 to TRBJ2-3; the D gene is possibly TRBD1 (6 bases). V was trimmed by 2 bases and J by 7 bases, leaving 17 bases between them. The CDR3 runs to 15 residues. CDR1 and CDR2 (germline): SGDLS, YYNGEE. CDR3 DNA sequence: TGTGCCAGCAGCGTCGCCCCGGGACATGACCATACGCAGTATTTT. It yields the protein CASSVAPGHDHTQYF.

V and J are TRBV6-6 and TRBJ1-1, with a tentative D call TRBD1 (6 bases). CDR1 MNHNY and CDR2 SVGAGI come from the germline V gene (reference sequence). The CDR3 has 11 amino acids. Trimming removed 8 bases at V and 10 bases at J, with 14 bases between. The CDR3 region is CASSETGRAFF. The CDR3 nucleotides read TGTGCCAGCTCAGAGACAGGAAGAGCTTTCTTT.

The DNA for the CDR3 is TGCAGTGCTAGGAAAATTTACGAGCAGTACTTC. This codes for CSARKIYEQYF. The V and J genes are TRBV20-1 and TRBJ2-5; no firm D call. The DNA end is a closer match to TRBJ2-7, so the J assignment may be wrong. CDR1 DFQATT and CDR2 SNEGSKA come from the germline V gene (reference sequence). The CDR3 has 11 amino acids.

CDR3 nucleotides: TGTGCCAGCAGCCAAGATGCACTAGCGGGGGGGTACGAGCAGTACTTC. Encoded protein: CASSQDALAGGYEQYF. This chain links TRBV4-2 with TRBJ2-7; 13 positions agree with TRBD2. This CDR3 contains 16 residues. V lost 0 bases and J lost 4; bases outside the gene matches: 3. Germline-derived CDR1 and CDR2 are LGHNA and YNFKEQ.

This chain uses TRBV20-1 with TRBJ1-2; D possibly corresponds to TRBD1 (5 bases). The CDR3 extends over 15 amino acids. Germline CDR1 is DFQATT and CDR2 is SNEGSKA (reference sequence). Trimming took off 2 bases at V and 4 bases at J, with 17 bases between the two ends. The CDR3 spells CSARIRDLGSYGYTF. CDR3 DNA: TGCAGTGCTAGAATCCGGGACTTGGGCAGCTATGGCTACACCTTC.

The chain combines TRBV20-1 with TRBJ1-2; weak D call: TRBD1 (5 bases). Deletions cut 3 bases from V and 4 bases from J, with 9 bases between. The CDR3 has 12 amino acids. Germline V gives CDR1 DFQATT, CDR2 SNEGSKA (reference sequence). The CDR3 region is CSASYGAYGYTF. DNA of the CDR3: TGCAGTGCTAGTTATGGGGCCTATGGCTACACCTTC.

This clonotype showed up just a few times. This rearrangement joins TRBV5-1 to TRBJ2-1; D may be TRBD2 (6 bases). Trimming left V 1 base short and J 4 bases short, with 12 bases between. Germline assignment: CDR1 SGHRS and CDR2 YFSETQ. The CDR3 consists of 15 residues. The CDR3 DNA reads as TGCGCCAGCAGCTTGATGGGGGGTACTTACAATGAGCAGTTCTTC. As protein: CASSLMGGTYNEQFF.

This clonotype turned up a few times. The CDR3 DNA reads TGCGCCAGCAGCCAAGAGGGCGGGATTAGAACAGATACGCAGTATTTT. Translated: CASSQEGGIRTDTQYF. This chain uses TRBV4-1 with TRBJ2-3, with D tentatively TRBD2 (6 bases). The CDR3 consists of 16 residues. V lost 0 bases and J lost 3, with 13 bases in between. Looked up from germline, CDR1 is MGHRA and CDR2 is YSYEKL.